This T cell receptor (beta chain) came from a study of cytomegalovirus exposure and HLA in healthy donors. General study findings and limits: Follow-up analysis seemed to connect common viral pathogens with several of the most significant clusters identified. The study flagged about 150 TCR beta chains as cytomegalovirus-associated. No immune exposure information besides CMV serostatus was available.

Concerning this clone: Its antigen is still unknown.

It was with 60 Vbeta and 13 Jbeta primers that the PCR ran. TCRdb's table, derived via immunoSEQ multiplex PCR, lists solely in-frame clones and lacks some. The sample lists 170,000 or so clones, roughly four fifths occurring once. Sequencing was performed on PBMCs. This TCR came from a male donor in good health and CMV-seronegative.

The CDR3: CASRDTGHPTDTQYF. CDR3 coding DNA: TGTGCCAGCAGAGACACGGGACATCCCACAGATACGCAGTATTTT. The chain combines TRBV6-1 with TRBJ2-3; possibly TRBD1 for D (6 bases). V was pared by 6 bases and J by 2 bases, with 15 bases between. The germline CDR1 and CDR2 sequences are MNHNS and SASEGT. This CDR3 comprises 15 residues.